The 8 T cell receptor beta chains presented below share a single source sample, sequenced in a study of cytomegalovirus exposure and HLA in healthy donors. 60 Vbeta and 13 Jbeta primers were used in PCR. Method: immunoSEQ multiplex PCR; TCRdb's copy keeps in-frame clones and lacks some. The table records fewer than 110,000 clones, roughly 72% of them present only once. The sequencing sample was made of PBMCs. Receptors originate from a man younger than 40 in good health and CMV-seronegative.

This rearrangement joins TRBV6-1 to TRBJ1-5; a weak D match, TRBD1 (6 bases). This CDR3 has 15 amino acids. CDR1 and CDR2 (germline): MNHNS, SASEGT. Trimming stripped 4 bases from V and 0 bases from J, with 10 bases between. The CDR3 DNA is TGTGCCAGCAGTGGACAGGTCTATAGCAATCAGCCCCAGCATTTT. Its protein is CASSGQVYSNQPQHF.

CDR3 amino acids: CATSRTQETQYF. The CDR3 DNA sequence: TGTGCCACCAGCAGAACTCAAGAGACCCAGTACTTC. The chain couples TRBV15 to TRBJ2-5; D unresolved. The V end was cut by 2 bases, the J end by 2 bases, with 3 bases between. The CDR3 loop spans 12 amino acids. Germline V lookup: CDR1 LNHNV, CDR2 YYDKDF (reference sequence).

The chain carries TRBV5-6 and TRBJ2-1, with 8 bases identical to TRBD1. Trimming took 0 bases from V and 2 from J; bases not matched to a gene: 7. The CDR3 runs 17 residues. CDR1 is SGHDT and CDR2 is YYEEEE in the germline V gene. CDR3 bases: TGTGCCAGCAGCTTGGGAGGGCAGGGGGCCACCTACAATGAGCAGTTCTTC. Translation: CASSLGGQGATYNEQFF.

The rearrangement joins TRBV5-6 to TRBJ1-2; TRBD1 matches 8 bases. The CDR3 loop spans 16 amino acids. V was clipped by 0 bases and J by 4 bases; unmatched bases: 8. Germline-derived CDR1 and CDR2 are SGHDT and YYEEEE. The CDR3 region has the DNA TGTGCCAGCAGCTTGGTAACCGGGACAGGACTCTATGGCTACACCTTC. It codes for CASSLVTGTGLYGYTF.

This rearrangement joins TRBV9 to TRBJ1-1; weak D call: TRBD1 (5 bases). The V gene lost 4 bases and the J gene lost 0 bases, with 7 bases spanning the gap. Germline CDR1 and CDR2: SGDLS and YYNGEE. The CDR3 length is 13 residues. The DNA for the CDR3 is TGTGCCAGCAGCCCAGGGTTGAACACTGAAGCTTTCTTT. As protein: CASSPGLNTEAFF.

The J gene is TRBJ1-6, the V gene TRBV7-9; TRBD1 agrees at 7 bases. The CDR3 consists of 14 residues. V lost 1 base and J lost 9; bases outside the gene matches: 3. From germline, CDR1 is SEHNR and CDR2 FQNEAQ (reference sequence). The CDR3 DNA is TGTGCCAGCAGCTTAGGGGACAGCGTTTCACCCCTCCACTTT. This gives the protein CASSLGDSVSPLHF.

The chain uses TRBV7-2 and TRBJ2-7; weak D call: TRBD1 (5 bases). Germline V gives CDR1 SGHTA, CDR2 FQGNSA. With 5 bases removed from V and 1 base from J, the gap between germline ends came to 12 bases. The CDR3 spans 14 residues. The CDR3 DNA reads TGTGCCAGCAGCCCAGCTACAGGTTCCTACGAGCAGTACTTC. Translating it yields CASSPATGSYEQYF.

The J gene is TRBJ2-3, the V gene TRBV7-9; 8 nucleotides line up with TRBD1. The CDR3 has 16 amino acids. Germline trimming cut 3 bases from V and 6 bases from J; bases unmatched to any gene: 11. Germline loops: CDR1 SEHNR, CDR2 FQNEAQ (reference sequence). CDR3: CASSLSGTGRPDTQYF. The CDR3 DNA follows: TGTGCCAGCAGCTTGTCCGGGACAGGACGGCCGGATACGCAGTATTTT. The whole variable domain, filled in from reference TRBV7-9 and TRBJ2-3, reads DTGVSQNPRHKITKRGQNVTFRCDPISEHNRLYWYRQTLGQGPEFLTYFQNEAQLEKSRLLSDRFSAERPKGSFSTLEIQRTEQGDSAMYLCASSLSGTGRPDTQYFGPGTRLTVL.